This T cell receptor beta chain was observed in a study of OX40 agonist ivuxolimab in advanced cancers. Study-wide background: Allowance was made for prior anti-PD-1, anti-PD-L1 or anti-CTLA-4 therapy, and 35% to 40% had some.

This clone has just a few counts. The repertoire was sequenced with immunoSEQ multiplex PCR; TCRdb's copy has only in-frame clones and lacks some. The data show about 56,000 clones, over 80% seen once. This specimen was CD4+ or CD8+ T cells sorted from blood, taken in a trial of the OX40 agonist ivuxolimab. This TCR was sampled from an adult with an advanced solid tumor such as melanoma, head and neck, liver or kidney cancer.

This CDR3 is CAWGRRALGNTIYF. The CDR3 DNA is TGTGCCTGGGGTCGCAGAGCTCTGGGTAACACCATATATTTT. The chain is built from TRBV30 and TRBJ1-3, with D unclear. The CDR3 consists of 14 residues. V shed 5 bases and J shed 7 bases, with 18 bases lying between them. CDR1 is GTSNPN and CDR2 is SVGIG in the germline V gene (reference sequence).